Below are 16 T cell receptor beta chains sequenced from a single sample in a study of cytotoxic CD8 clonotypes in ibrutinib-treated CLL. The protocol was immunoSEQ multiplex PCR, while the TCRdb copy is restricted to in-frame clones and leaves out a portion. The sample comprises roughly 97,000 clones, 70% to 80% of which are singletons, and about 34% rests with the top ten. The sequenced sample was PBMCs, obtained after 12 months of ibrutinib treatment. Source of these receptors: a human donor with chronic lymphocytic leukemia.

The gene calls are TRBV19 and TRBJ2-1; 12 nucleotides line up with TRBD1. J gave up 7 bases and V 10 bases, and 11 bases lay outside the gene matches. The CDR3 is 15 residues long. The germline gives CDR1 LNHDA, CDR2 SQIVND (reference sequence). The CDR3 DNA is TGTGCCACAAAAGGATTGGGACAGGGGGCAAATGAGCAGTTCTTC. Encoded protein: CATKGLGQGANEQFF.

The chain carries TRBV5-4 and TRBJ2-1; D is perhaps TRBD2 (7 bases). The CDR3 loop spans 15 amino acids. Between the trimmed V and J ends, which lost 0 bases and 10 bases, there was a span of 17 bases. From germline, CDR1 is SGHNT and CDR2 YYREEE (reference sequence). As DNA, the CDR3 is TGTGCCAGCAGCTTGGCTGCGGGGGCCGCGGGCGAGCAGTTCTTC. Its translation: CASSLAAGAAGEQFF.

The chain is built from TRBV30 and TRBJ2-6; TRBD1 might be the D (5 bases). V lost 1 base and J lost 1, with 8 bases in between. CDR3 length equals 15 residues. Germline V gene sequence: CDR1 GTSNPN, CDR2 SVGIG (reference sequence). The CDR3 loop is CAWSGGGSGANVLTF. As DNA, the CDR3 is TGTGCCTGGAGTGGGGGCGGTTCTGGGGCCAACGTCCTGACTTTC. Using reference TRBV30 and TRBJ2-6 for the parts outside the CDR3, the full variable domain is SQTIHQWPATLVQPVGSPLSLECTVEGTSNPNLYWYRQAAGRGLQLLFYSVGIGQISSEVPQNLSASRPQDRQFILSSKKLLLSDSGFYLCAWSGGGSGANVLTFGAGSRLTVL.

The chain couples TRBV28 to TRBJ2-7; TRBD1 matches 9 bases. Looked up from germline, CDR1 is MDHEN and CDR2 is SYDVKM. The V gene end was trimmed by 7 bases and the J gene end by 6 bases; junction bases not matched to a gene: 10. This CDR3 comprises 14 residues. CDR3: CASTWGTGRGEQYF. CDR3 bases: TGTGCCAGCACCTGGGGGACAGGGAGGGGCGAGCAGTACTTC.

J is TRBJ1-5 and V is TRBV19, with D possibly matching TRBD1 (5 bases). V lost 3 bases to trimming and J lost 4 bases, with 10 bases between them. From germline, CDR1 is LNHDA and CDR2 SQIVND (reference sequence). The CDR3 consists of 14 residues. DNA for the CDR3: TGTGCCAGTAGTATTCAGTCAGGGAATCAGCCCCAGCATTTT. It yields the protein CASSIQSGNQPQHF.

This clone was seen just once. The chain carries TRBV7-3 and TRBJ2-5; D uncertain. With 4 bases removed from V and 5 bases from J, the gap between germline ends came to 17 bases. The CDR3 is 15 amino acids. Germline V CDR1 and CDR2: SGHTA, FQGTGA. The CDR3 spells CASSWSDRKRETQYF. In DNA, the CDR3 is TGTGCCAGCAGCTGGTCTGATCGGAAGAGGGAGACCCAGTACTTC.

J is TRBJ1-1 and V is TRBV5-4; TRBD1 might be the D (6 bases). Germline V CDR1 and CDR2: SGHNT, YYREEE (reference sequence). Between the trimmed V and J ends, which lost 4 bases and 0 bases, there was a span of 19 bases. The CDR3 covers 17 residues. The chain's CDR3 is CASSREGRGTLNTEAFF. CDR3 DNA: TGTGCCAGCAGCCGAGAGGGGAGGGGGACCCTGAACACTGAAGCTTTCTTT.

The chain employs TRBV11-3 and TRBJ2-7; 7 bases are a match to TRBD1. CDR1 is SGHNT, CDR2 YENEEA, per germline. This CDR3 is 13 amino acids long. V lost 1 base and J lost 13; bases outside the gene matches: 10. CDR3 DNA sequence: TGTGCCAGCAGCTTAGGGCCCGGACAGGTTCAATACTTC. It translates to CASSLGPGQVQYF.

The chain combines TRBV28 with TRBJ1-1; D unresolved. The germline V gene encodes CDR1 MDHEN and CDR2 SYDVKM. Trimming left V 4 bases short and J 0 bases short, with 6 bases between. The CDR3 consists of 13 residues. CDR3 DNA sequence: TGTGCCAGCAGTTCACACCTGAACACTGAAGCTTTCTTT. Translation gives CASSSHLNTEAFF.

The CDR3, as DNA: TGTGCCAGCAGCTTTGGGGGGGCCTCAGAGACCCAGTACTTC. Its protein is CASSFGGASETQYF. The chain couples TRBV5-4 to TRBJ2-5; D is perhaps TRBD2 (7 bases). This CDR3 region has 14 residues. Trimming removed 2 bases from V and 4 bases from J, with 12 bases in between. Per germline, CDR1 SGHNT and CDR2 YYREEE (reference sequence).

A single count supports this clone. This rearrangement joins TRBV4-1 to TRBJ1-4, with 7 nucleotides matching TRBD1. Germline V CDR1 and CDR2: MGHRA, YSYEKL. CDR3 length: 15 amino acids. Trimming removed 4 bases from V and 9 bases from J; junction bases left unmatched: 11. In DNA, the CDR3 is TGCGCCAGCAGCCCACAACAGGGGTTGAGGAAAAAACTGTTTTTT. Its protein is CASSPQQGLRKKLFF.

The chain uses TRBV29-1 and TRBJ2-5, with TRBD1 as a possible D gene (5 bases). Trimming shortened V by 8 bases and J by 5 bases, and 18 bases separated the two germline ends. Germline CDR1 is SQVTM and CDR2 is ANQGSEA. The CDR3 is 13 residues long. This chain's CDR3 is CSHSGLMRETQYF. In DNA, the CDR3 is TGCAGCCATTCAGGGTTGATGAGGGAGACCCAGTACTTC.

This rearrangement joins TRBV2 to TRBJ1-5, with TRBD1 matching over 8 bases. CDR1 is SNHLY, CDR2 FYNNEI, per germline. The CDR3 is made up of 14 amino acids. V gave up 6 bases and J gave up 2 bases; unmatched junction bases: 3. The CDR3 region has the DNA TGTGCCAGCAGGGCGGACAGGGGCAATCAGCCCCAGCATTTT. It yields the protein CASRADRGNQPQHF.

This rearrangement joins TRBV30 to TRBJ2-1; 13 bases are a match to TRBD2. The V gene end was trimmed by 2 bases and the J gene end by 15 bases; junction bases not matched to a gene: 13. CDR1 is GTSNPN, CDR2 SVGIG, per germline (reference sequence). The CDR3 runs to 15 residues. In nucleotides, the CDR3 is TGTGCCTGGAGTCCTTTAGGGACTAGCGGGGATGTGGGGTTCTTC. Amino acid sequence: CAWSPLGTSGDVGFF.

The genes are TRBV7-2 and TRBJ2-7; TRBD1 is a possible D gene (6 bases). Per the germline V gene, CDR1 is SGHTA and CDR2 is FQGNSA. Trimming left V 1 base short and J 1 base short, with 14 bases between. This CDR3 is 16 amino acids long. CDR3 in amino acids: CASSLDGGQGSYEQYF. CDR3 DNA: TGTGCCAGCAGCTTAGACGGCGGGCAGGGGTCCTACGAGCAGTACTTC.

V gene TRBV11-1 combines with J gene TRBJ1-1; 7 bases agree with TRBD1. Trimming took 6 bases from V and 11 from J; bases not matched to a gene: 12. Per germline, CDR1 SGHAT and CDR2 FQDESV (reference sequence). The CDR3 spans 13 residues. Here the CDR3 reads CASRETGPLNAFF. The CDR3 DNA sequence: TGTGCCAGCAGGGAGACAGGGCCTTTGAACGCTTTCTTT. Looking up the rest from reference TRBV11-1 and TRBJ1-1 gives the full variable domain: EAEVAQSPRYKITEKSQAVAFWCDPISGHATLYWYRQILGQGPELLVQFQDESVVDDSQLPKDRFSAERLKGVDSTLKIQPAELGDSAMYLCASRETGPLNAFFGQGTRLTVV.